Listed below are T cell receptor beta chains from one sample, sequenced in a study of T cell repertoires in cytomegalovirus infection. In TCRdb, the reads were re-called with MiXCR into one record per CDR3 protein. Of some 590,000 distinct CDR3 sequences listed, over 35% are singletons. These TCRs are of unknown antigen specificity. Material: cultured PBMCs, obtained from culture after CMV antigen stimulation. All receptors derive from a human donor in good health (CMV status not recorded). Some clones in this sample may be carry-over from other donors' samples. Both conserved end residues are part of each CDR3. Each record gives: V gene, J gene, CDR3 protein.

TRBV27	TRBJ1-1	CASSLWWGATEAFF
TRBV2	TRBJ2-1	CASTQISYNEQFF
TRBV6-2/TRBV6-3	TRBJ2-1	CASIPGPRDNEQFF
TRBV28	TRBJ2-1	CASSWSGSLNEQFF
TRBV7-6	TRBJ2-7	CASSLYPGKDYEQYF
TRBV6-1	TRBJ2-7	CASRQGPSYEQYF
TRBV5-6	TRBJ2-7	CASSSYGGALRLYEQYF
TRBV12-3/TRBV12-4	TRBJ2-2	CASSNTQGTGYTGELFF
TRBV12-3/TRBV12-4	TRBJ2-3	CASTWGDTQYF
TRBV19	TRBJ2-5	CASSVRTLGTQYF
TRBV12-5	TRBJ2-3	CASGFGQSTDTQYF
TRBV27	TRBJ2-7	CASSRGPSSSYEQYF
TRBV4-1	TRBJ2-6	CASSQDGNSFSGANVLTF
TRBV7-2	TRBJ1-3	CASSFDSVSGNTIYF
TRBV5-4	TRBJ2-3	CASSSGQITDTQYF
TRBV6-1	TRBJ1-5	CASSALAVYSNQPQHF
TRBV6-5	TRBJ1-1	CASSYSEGVFGEAFF
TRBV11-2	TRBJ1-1	CASSLAPQREAFF
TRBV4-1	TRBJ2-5	CASSASSGSSETQYF
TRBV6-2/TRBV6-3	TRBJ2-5	CASARFRETQYF
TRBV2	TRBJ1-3	CASSGMARGNTIYF
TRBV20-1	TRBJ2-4	CSARVGGAKAKNIQYF
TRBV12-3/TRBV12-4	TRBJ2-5	CASSRDQIQETQYF
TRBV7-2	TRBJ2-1	CASSKTSGGRDEQFF
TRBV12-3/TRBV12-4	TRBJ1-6	CASSLRGASPLHF
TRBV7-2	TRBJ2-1	CASSLRDYNEQFF
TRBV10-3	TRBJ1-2	CAISFRPEKYGYTF
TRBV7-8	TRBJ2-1	CASSGTRDRAFLSSYNEQFF
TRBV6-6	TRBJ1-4	CASNRDRRFRENPTNEKLFF
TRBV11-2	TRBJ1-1	CASSLTTQSEAFF
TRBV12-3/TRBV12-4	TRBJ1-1	CASSLSGSAEAFF
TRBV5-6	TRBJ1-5	CASSPFLDGNQPQHF
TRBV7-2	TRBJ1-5	CASSLDRLSNQPQHF
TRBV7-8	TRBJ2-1	CASSALNGGGNNEQFF
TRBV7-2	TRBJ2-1	CASSLGGLNYNEQFF
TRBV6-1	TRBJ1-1	CASSAYGPTEAFF
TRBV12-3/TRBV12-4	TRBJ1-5	CASSFDGQPQHF
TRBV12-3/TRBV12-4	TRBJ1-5	CASRGTGRYQPQHF
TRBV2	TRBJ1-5	CASTGGNEDQPQHF
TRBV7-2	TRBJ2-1	CASSLVRVEQFF
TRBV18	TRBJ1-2	CASSPPGTGDHYGYTF
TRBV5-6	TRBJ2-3	CASSLLQMDTQYF
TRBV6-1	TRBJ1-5	CASSHGREQPQHF
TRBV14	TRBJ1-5	CASSQDKDRGASQPQHF
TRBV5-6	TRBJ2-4	CASSLDRSDIQYF
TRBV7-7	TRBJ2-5	CASSLGTGNQETQYF
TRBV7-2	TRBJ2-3	CASSFQITDTQYF
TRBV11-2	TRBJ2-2	CASRILAGGPAGELFF
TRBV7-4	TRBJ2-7	CASSASGGSLVYEQYF
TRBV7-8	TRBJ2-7	CASSLGQRTYEQYF
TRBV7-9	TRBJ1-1	CASSFGGGTYTEAFF
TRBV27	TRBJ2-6	CASSSPPGYGGANVLTF
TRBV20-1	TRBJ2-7	CSARGDNYEQYF
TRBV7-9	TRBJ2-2	CASSLGTVYTGELFF